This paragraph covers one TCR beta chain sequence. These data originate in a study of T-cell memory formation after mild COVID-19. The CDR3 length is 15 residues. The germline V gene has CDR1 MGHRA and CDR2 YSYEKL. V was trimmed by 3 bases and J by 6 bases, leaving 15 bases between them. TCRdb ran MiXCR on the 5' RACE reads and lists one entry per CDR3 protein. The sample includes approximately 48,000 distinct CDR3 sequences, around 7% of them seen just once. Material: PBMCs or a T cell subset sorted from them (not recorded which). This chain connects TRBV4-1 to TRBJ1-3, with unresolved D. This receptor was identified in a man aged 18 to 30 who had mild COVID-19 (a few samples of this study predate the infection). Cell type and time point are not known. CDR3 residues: CASSQMTDRINTIYF. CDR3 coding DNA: TGCGCCAGCAGCCAGATGACCGATCGGATAAACACCATATATTTT.